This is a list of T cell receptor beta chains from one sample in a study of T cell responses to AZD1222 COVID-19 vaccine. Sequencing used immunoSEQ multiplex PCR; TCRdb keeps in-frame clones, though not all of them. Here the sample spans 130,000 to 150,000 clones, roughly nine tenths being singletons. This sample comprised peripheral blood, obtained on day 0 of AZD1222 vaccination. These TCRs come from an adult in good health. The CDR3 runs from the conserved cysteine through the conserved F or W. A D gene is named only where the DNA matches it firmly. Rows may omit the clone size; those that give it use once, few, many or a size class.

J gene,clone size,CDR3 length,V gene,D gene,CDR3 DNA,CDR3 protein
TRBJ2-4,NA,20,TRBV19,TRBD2,TGTGCCAGTAGTCCCACCATCAGCGGGAGGCTCGACGTAGCCAAAAACATTCAGTACTTC,CASSPTISGRLDVAKNIQYF
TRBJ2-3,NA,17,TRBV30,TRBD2,TGTGCCTGGAGTGTACTTGGACTAGCGGGATCCACAGATACGCAGTATTTT,CAWSVLGLAGSTDTQYF
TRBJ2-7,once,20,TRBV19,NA,TGTGCCAGTAGTATAGATCTGGTGTCTATCGGGGTGACGGGCGCCTACGAGCAGTACTTC,CASSIDLVSIGVTGAYEQYF
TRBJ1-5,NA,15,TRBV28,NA,TGTGCCAGCAGCCCTCGACAGGACTACAATCAGCCCCAGCATTTT,CASSPRQDYNQPQHF
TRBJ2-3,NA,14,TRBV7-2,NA,TGTGCCAGCAGCTCCATTAGGGGCGCAGATACGCAGTATTTT,CASSSIRGADTQYF
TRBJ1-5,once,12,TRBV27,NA,TGTGCCAGCGGCCTCCCTGGCCAGCCCCAGCATTTT,CASGLPGQPQHF
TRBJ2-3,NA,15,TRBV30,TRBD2,TGTGCCTGGGAGGGACTAGCGGGACGCACAGATACGCAGTATTTT,CAWEGLAGRTDTQYF
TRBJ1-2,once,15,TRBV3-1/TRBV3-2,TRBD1,TGTGCCAGCAGCCAAGCACACAGGGGGCCCTATGGCTACACCTTC,CASSQAHRGPYGYTF
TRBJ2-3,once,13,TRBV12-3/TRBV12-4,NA,TGTGCCAGCAGTTTCGGGACTACAGATACGCAGTATTTT,CASSFGTTDTQYF
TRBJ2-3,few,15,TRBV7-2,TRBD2,TGTGCCAGCAGCTTCGCCGGGGGGGGGACAGATACGCAGTATTTT,CASSFAGGGTDTQYF
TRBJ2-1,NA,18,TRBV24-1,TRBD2,TGTGCCACCGGTCTGGGACTAGCGGGAGAAGTAGGGTCCAATGAGCAGTTCTTC,CATGLGLAGEVGSNEQFF
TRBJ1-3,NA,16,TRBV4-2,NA,TGTGCCAGCAGCCAAGAATCAGGGTGGGAAGTCGGTACCATATATTTT,CASSQESGWEVGTIYF
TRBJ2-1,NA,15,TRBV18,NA,TGTGCCAGCTCACCCCTCGGATCGAGGGCAAATGAGCAGTTCTTC,CASSPLGSRANEQFF
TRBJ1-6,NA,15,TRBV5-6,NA,TGTGCCAGCAGCTTGCAGGGGACCTATAATTCACCCCTCCACTTT,CASSLQGTYNSPLHF
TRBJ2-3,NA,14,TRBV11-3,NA,TGTGCCAGCGCAATAGGGGGGAGCACAGATACGCAGTATTTT,CASAIGGSTDTQYF
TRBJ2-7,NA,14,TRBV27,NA,TGTGCCAGCAGTTCACTTCGAACCTCCTACGAGCAGTACTTC,CASSSLRTSYEQYF